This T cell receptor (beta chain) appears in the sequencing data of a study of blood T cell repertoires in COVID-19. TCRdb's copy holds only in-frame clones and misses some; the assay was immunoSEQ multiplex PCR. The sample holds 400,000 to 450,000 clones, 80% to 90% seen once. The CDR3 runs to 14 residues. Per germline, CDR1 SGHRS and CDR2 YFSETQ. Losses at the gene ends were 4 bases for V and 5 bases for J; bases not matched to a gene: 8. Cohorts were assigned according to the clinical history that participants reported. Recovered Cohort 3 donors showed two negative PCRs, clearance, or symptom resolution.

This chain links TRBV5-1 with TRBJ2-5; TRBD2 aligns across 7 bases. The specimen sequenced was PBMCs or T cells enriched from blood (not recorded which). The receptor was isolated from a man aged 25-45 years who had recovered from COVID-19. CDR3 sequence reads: CASSIGTTYETQYF. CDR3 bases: TGCGCCAGCAGCATCGGGACTACCTATGAGACCCAGTACTTC.